Shown below are 10 T cell receptor beta chains from a single sample sequenced in a study of T cells after yellow fever vaccination. In TCRdb, the 5' RACE reads were re-called with MiXCR into one record per CDR3 protein. The data contain 500,000 to 650,000 distinct CDR3 sequences, roughly an eighth of them singletons. Material: PBMCs, obtained on the day of the yellow fever booster vaccination. Receptor source: a man younger than 40 who received the YFV17D yellow fever vaccine.

This clonotype has more than one count but fewer than ten. J is TRBJ2-1 and V is TRBV5-1, with 12 bases identical to TRBD2. This CDR3 spans 18 amino acids. Losses at the gene ends were 2 bases for V and 4 bases for J; bases not matched to a gene: 10. Germline-derived CDR1 and CDR2 are SGHRS and YFSETQ. The CDR3: CASSFFRLAGDGYNEQFF. CDR3 nucleotides: TGCGCCAGCAGCTTTTTCAGACTAGCGGGAGATGGTTACAATGAGCAGTTCTTC.

The chain uses TRBV12-3 or TRBV12-4 and TRBJ2-7; D may be TRBD1 or TRBD2 (5 bases each). This CDR3 contains 14 residues. Trimming took off 6 bases at V and 4 bases at J, with 16 bases between the two ends. The CDR3 here is CASSPGQFPYEQYF. CDR3 bases: TGTGCCAGCAGCCCGGGGCAGTTCCCGTACGAGCAGTACTTC.

The J gene is TRBJ2-7, the V gene TRBV28; tentative D call: TRBD1 (6 bases). The CDR3 is made up of 14 amino acids. Germline values: CDR1 MDHEN, CDR2 SYDVKM. The V end was cut by 5 bases, the J end by 2 bases, with 13 bases between. The DNA for the CDR3 is TGTGCCAGCAGTAAACAGGGATCTACCTACGAGCAGTACTTC. Protein product: CASSKQGSTYEQYF.

In this sample, this clonotype turned up a few times. The chain combines TRBV28 with TRBJ2-4; D is possibly TRBD1 or TRBD2 (5 bases each). The CDR3 is 16 amino acids. Germline V gene sequence: CDR1 MDHEN, CDR2 SYDVKM. Trimming pared 2 bases from V and 6 bases from J, leaving 17 bases between. CDR3 protein: CASSLPGTLRRNIQYF. In nucleotides, the CDR3 is TGTGCCAGCAGTTTACCAGGGACCCTACGCCGAAACATTCAGTACTTC.

The chain joins TRBV5-1 to TRBJ1-4; D ambiguous. Germline CDR1 and CDR2: SGHRS and YFSETQ. With 0 bases removed from V and 8 bases from J, the gap between germline ends came to 14 bases. CDR3 length: 15 amino acids. Written as DNA, the CDR3 is TGCGCCAGCAGCTTGGTTCCCCAGCTTGAGGAAAAACTGTTTTTT. Its translation: CASSLVPQLEEKLFF.

This rearrangement joins TRBV6-6 to TRBJ2-1, with D unclear. The CDR3 extends over 13 amino acids. Per the germline V gene, CDR1 is MNHNY and CDR2 is SVGAGI (reference sequence). V lost 2 bases, J lost 12 bases, and 14 bases lay in between. The CDR3 loop reads CASSYTRTDRQFF. The CDR3 DNA sequence: TGTGCCAGCAGTTACACGAGGACCGACCGGCAGTTCTTC.

This clonotype was counted a few times. One junction end disagrees with the germline gene, perhaps due to a read error. This chain joins TRBV12-3 or TRBV12-4 and TRBJ2-1, with D unresolved. This CDR3 contains 13 residues. CDR3 nucleotide sequence: TGTGCCAGCAGTTTAGGGGCTGATTCCGAGCGAGTCTTC. This translates into CASSLGADSERVF.

The sample holds a few counts of this clonotype. V usage is TRBV20-1 and J usage is TRBJ2-1, with 10 bases fitting TRBD2. CDR1 and CDR2 from the germline V gene are DFQATT and SNEGSKA (reference sequence). The CDR3 loop spans 14 amino acids. As DNA, the CDR3 is TGCAGCAGAAAGCGGGAGGGACCCTACAATGAGCAGTTCTTC. Residues: CSRKREGPYNEQFF.

The chain has TRBV4-2 and TRBJ2-5; no clear D gene. Germline assignment: CDR1 LGHNA and CDR2 YNFKEQ. Trimming pared 5 bases from V and 5 bases from J, leaving 15 bases between. CDR3 size: 14 residues. The CDR3 sequence: CASSTTETPETQYF. CDR3 coding DNA: TGTGCCAGCAGCACGACTGAGACTCCCGAGACCCAGTACTTC.

The chain combines TRBV4-3 with TRBJ1-2; D is possibly TRBD1 (6 bases). V was clipped by 3 bases and J by 8 bases, with 19 bases between them. CDR3 length equals 15 residues. Germline V gene sequence: CDR1 LGHNA, CDR2 YSLEER. Written as DNA, the CDR3 is TGCGCCAGCAGCCATGATCCGGGGGCGGGAGGAGGCTACACCTTC. This sequence encodes CASSHDPGAGGGYTF.